This T cell receptor (beta chain) was sequenced during a study of cytomegalovirus exposure and HLA in healthy donors. About the research overall: The 95 to 150 validation repertoires were produced on the same platform as the 700 or so repertoires of the first cohort. This was reported in a later analysis.

Germline V gene lookup returns CDR1 SGHDN and CDR2 FVKESK. V was trimmed by 4 bases and J by 3 bases, leaving 10 bases between them. The CDR3 is 13 amino acids. Of note for this clone: The antigen remains undetermined.

Clones were sequenced by immunoSEQ multiplex PCR, and TCRdb holds only the in-frame ones, with some missing. The data contain 220,000 or so clones, around four fifths of them singletons. General study points: Through in vitro validation, a few CMV-associated chains were shown to be specific for CMV antigens. A classifier reportedly called cytomegalovirus status with high sensitivity and specificity.

Separate from the approximately 720-subject first cohort was the roughly 120-subject validation cohort, to which the donors belonged. J is TRBJ2-7 and V is TRBV14; no reliable D call. The sequencing input was PBMCs. This TCR was recovered from a woman aged 18-29 years in good health and CMV-seronegative. The CDR3 coding sequence is TGTGCCAGCAGCCCTCCGGACCGCTACGAGCAGTACTTC. Its protein is CASSPPDRYEQYF.